This T cell receptor (beta chain) was identified in a study of molecular identifiers for immune sequencing clone quantification. This clonotype has at least ten counts. Sorting defined naive CD8 T cells as CD8+CD4-CCR7+CD45RA+. Each CDR3 protein gets one entry after TCRdb re-called the PCR reads with MiXCR. The sample holds 40,000 to 45,000 distinct CDR3 sequences, 19% seen once. Per the germline V gene, CDR1 is MNHEY and CDR2 is SVGAGI. CDR3 length: 16 residues. Trimming removed 8 bases at V and 4 bases at J, with 22 bases between. The sample was naive CD8+ T cells from blood, with Jurkat cell RNA spiked in. Subset meaning: FACS-sorted CD8+CD4-CCR7+CD45RA+ naive T cells. This receptor was identified in a human donor in good health. Some libraries in this study had Jurkat cell RNA spiked in. The chain employs TRBV6-5 and TRBJ2-3, with TRBD1 as a possible D gene (5 bases). This CDR3 is CASGQHGHLAPDTQYF. The CDR3 DNA reads TGTGCCAGCGGTCAACACGGACACTTAGCCCCAGATACGCAGTATTTT.